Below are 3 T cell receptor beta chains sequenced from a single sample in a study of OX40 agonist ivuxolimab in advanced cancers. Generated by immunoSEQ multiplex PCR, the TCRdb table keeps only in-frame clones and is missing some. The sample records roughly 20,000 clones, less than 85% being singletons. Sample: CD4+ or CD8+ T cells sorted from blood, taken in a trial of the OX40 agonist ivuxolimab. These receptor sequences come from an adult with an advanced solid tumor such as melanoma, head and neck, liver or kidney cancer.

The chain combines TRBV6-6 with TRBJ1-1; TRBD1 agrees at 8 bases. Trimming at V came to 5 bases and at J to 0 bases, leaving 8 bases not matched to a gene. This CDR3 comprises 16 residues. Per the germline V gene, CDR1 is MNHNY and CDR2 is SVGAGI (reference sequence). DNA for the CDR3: TGTGCCAGCAGTCAGGGGGCGCAAGGGGTGAACACTGAAGCTTTCTTT. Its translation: CASSQGAQGVNTEAFF.

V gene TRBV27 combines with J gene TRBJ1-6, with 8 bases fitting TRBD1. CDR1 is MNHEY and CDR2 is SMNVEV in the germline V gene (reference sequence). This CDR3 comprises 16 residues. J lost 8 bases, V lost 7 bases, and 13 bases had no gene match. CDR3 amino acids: CASISRVGRGHSPLHF. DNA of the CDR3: TGTGCCAGCATCTCACGGGTCGGCAGGGGGCATTCACCCCTCCACTTT.

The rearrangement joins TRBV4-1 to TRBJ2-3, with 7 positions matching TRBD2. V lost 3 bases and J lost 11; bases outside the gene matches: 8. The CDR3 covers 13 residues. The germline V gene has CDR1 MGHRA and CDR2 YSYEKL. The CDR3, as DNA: TGCGCCAGCAGCCAGTTGGGGACTATGATGCAGTATTTT. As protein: CASSQLGTMMQYF.